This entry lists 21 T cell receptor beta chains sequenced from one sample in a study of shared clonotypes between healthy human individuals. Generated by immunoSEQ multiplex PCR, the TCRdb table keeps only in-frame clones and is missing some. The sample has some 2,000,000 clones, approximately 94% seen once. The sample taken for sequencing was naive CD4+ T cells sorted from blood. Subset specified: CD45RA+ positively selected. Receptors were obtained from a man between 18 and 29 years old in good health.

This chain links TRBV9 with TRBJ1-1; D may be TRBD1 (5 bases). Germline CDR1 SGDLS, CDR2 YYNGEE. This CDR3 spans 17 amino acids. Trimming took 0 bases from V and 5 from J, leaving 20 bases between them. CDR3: CASSVDPRVEYGTEAFF. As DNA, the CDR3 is TGTGCCAGCAGCGTAGACCCCAGGGTGGAGTATGGGACTGAAGCTTTCTTT.

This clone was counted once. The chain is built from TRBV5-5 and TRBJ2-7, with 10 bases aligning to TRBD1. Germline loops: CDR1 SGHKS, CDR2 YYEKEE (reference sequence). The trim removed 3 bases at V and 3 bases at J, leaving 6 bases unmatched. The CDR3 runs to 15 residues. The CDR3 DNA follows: TGTGCCAGCAGCTGGGGACAGGGGAGGCTCTACGAGCAGTACTTC. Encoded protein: CASSWGQGRLYEQYF.

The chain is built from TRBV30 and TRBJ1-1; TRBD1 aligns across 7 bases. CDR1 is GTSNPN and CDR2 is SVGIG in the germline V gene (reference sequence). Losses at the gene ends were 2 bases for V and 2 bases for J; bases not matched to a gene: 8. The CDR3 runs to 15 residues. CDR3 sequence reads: CAWSSGGRPNTEAFF. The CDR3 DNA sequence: TGTGCCTGGAGTTCAGGGGGAAGGCCCAACACTGAAGCTTTCTTT.

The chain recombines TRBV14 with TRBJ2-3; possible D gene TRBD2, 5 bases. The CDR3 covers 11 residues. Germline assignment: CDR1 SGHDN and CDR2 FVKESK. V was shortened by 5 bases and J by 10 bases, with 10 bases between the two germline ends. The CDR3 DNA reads TGTGCCAGCAGCGAGGGAGACCCGCAGTATTTT. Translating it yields CASSEGDPQYF.

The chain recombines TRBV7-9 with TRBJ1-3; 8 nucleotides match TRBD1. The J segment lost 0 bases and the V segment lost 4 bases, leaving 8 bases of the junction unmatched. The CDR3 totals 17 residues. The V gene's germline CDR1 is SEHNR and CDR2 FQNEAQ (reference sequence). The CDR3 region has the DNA TGTGCCAGCAGCTCCTGGGACAGGTCGCACTCTGGAAACACCATATATTTT. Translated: CASSSWDRSHSGNTIYF. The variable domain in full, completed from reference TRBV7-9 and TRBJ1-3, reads DTGVSQNPRHKITKRGQNVTFRCDPISEHNRLYWYRQTLGQGPEFLTYFQNEAQLEKSRLLSDRFSAERPKGSFSTLEIQRTEQGDSAMYLCASSSWDRSHSGNTIYFGEGSWLTVV.

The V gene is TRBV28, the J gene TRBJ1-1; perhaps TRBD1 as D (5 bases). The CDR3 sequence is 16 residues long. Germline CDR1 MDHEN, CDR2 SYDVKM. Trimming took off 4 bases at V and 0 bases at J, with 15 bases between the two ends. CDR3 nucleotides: TGTGCCAGCAGTTACCCCTTTAGCAGGGTGAACACTGAAGCTTTCTTT. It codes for CASSYPFSRVNTEAFF.

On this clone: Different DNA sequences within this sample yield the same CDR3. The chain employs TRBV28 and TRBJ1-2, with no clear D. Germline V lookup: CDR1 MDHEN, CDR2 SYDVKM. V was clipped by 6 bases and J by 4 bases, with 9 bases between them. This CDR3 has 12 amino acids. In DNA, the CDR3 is TGTGCCAGCAGGCAAAGAACCTATGGCTACACCTTC. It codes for CASRQRTYGYTF.

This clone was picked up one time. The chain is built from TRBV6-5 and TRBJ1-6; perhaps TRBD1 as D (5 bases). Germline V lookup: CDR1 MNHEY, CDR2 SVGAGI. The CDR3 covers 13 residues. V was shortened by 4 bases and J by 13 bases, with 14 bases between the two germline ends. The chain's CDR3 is CASSSGPEGPLHF. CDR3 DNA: TGTGCCAGCAGTTCAGGGCCTGAGGGGCCCCTCCACTTT.

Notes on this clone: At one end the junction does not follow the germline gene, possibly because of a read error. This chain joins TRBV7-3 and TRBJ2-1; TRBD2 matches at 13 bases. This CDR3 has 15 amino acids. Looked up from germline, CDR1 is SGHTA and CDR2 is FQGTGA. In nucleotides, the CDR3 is TGTGCCAGCAGCCCAGGGACTAGCGGGGCCCTTTTGCCAGTCTTC. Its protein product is CASSPGTSGALLPVF.

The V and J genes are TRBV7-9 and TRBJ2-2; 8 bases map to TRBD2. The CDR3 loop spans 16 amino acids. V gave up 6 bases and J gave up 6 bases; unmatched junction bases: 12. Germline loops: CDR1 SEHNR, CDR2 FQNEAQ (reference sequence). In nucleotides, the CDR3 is TGTGCCAGCAGATTCGATACCGGGACTAGGGCCGGGGAGCTGTTTTTT. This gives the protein CASRFDTGTRAGELFF.

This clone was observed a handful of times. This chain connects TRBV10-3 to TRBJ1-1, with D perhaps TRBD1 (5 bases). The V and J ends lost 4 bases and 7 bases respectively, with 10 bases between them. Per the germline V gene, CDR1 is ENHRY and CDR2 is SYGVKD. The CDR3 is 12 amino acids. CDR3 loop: CAISVTGFEAFF. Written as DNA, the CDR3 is TGTGCCATCAGTGTAACAGGATTTGAAGCTTTCTTT.

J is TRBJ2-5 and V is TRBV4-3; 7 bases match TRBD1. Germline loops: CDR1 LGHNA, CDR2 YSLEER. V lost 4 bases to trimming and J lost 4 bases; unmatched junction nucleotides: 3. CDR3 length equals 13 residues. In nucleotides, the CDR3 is TGCGCCAGCAGCCCCAACAGGGGAGAGACCCAGTACTTC. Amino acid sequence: CASSPNRGETQYF.

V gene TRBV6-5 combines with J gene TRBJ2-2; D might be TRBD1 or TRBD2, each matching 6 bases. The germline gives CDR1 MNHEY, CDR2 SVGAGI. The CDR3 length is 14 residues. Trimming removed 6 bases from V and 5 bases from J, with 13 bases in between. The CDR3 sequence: CASRLGGGTGELFF. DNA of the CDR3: TGTGCCAGCAGACTAGGAGGGGGGACCGGGGAGCTGTTTTTT.

CDR3 DNA sequence: TGTGCCAGCAGCGTAGGGGGGGATCTGAGAAACACCATATATTTT. Its protein is CASSVGGDLRNTIYF. The chain links TRBV9 to TRBJ1-3; tentatively, D is TRBD1 (5 bases). The V end was cut by 0 bases, the J end by 5 bases, with 12 bases between. Germline loops: CDR1 SGDLS, CDR2 YYNGEE. This CDR3 region has 15 residues.

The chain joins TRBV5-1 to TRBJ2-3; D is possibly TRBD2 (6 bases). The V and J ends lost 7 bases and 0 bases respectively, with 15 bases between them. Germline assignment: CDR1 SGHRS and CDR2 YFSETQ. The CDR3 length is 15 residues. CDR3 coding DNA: TGCGCCAGCTCCCGCCCAGCGGGTAGCACAGATACGCAGTATTTT. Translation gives CASSRPAGSTDTQYF.

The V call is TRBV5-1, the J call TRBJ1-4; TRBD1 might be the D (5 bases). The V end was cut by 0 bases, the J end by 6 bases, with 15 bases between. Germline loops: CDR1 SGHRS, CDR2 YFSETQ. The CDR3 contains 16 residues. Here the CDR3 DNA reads TGCGCCAGCAGCTTGGGGGTGGCAGGGCAGGATGAAAAACTGTTTTTT. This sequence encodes CASSLGVAGQDEKLFF.

This chain's CDR3 is CASSLTGTGITGYTF. In nucleotides, the CDR3 is TGTGCCAGCAGCTTAACCGGGACTGGGATTACGGGCTACACCTTC. V gene TRBV7-2 combines with J gene TRBJ1-2, with TRBD1 as a possible D gene (5 bases). The CDR3 sequence is 15 residues long. The germline V and J ends were trimmed by 2 bases and 8 bases, with 18 bases remaining between them. Germline CDR1 and CDR2: SGHTA and FQGNSA. Together with reference TRBV7-2 and TRBJ1-2, the CDR3 gives the full variable domain: GAGVSQSPSNKVTEKGKDVELRCDPISGHTALYWYRQSLGQGLEFLIYFQGNSAPDKSGLPSDRFSAERTGGSVSTLTIQRTQQEDSAVYLCASSLTGTGITGYTFGSGTRLTVV.

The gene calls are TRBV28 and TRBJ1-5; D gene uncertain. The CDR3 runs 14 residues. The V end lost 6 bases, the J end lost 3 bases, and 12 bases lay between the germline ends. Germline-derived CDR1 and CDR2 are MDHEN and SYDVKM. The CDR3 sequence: CASSRNRDNQPQHF. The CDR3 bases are TGTGCCAGCAGCCGGAATAGGGACAATCAGCCCCAGCATTTT.

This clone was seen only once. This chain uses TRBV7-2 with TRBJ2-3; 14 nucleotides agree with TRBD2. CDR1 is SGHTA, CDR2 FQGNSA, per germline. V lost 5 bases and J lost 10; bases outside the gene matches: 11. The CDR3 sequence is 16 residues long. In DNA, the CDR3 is TGTGCCAGCAGCCGGAATGGACTAGCGGGAGGCGGGGCGCAGTATTTT. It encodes CASSRNGLAGGGAQYF.

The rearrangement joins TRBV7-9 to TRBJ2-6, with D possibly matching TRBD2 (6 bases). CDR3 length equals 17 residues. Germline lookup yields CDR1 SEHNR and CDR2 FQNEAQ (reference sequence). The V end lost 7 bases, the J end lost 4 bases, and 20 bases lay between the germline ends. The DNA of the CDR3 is TGTGCCAGCACCCCGGGACTGACCTCTGCCGGGGCCAACGTCCTGACTTTC. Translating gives CASTPGLTSAGANVLTF.

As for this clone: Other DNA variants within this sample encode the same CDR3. CDR3 region: CASSPLGGSTDTQYF. The CDR3 DNA is TGTGCCAGCTCACCACTGGGAGGGAGCACAGATACGCAGTATTTT. The rearrangement links TRBV18 to TRBJ2-3; the match to TRBD2 covers 7 bases. Germline-derived CDR1 and CDR2 are KGHSH and LQKENI. The J segment lost 0 bases and the V segment lost 1 base, leaving 1 base of the junction unmatched. This CDR3 region has 15 residues.